These T cell receptor beta chains were read from a single sample in a study of T cell repertoires in cytomegalovirus infection. Their recognized antigens are unknown. From the reads, TCRdb called clonotypes with MiXCR, one entry per CDR3 protein. The profile shows roughly 120,000 distinct CDR3 sequences, roughly a tenth of them singletons. Sequencing used PBMCs, sequenced either directly or after in vitro stimulation (not recorded which). Source of these receptors: a human donor in good health (CMV status not recorded). Some clones in this sample may be carry-over from other donors' samples. CDR3s include the opening cysteine and the closing phenylalanine or tryptophan. D genes are given only for firm matches. Clone sizes are given selectively: once, few, many, or a class where the clone is expanded.

cdr3_aa	cdr3_nt	clone_size	d_call	v_call	j_call
CASSLALALSDEQFF	TGTGCCAGCAGCTTAGCGCTAGCCCTATCCGATGAGCAGTTCTTC	few	NA	TRBV11-2	TRBJ2-1
CASSSRPGTGDGYTF	TGTGCCAGCAGCTCCCGTCCCGGGACAGGGGACGGCTACACCTTC	many	TRBD1	TRBV7-2	TRBJ1-2
CASSPTPGGNTGELFF	TGTGCCAGCAGTCCTACTCCCGGGGGGAACACCGGGGAGCTGTTTTTT	few	NA	TRBV12-3/TRBV12-4	TRBJ2-2
CASSPTGFYGYTF	TGTGCCAGCAGCCCTACAGGGTTCTATGGCTACACCTTC	NA	NA	TRBV7-3	TRBJ1-2
CASALRVETQYF	TGTGCCAGCGCGCTTAGGGTAGAGACCCAGTACTTC	many	NA	TRBV6-1	TRBJ2-5
CAISEGPGTGVGETQYF	TGTGCCATCAGTGAGGGACCCGGGACAGGGGTAGGAGAGACCCAGTACTTC	NA	TRBD1	TRBV10-3	TRBJ2-5
CASSQEATNNEQFF	TGCGCCAGCAGCCAAGAAGCCACCAACAATGAGCAGTTCTTC	many	NA	TRBV4-3	TRBJ2-1
CASIGQGAYQPQHF	TGTGCCAGTATCGGACAGGGGGCATATCAGCCCCAGCATTTT	many	TRBD1	TRBV19	TRBJ1-5
CASSLWVGTGQGTQYF	TGTGCCAGCAGTTTATGGGTCGGGACAGGGCAGGGGACCCAGTACTTC	few	TRBD1	TRBV28	TRBJ2-5
CSARDSSYEQYF	TGCAGTGCGAGGGACAGCTCCTACGAGCAGTACTTC	NA	TRBD1	TRBV20-1	TRBJ2-7
CSARDDTGPYGYTF	TGCAGTGCTAGAGATGATACAGGTCCCTATGGCTACACCTTC	NA	NA	TRBV20-1	TRBJ1-2
CASSFGLTDNEQFF	TGTGCCAGCAGTTTCGGACTCACTGACAATGAGCAGTTCTTC	many	NA	TRBV6-1	TRBJ2-1
CASSLGWDRKADTQYF	TGTGCCAGCAGCTTGGGCTGGGACAGGAAGGCAGATACGCAGTATTTT	many	TRBD1	TRBV5-8	TRBJ2-3
CSARDTSTDTQYF	TGCAGTGCTAGAGATACTAGCACAGATACGCAGTATTTT	few	NA	TRBV20-1	TRBJ2-3
CASSLGRTSGSQDEQFF	TGTGCCAGCAGCTTAGGGAGGACTAGCGGGAGCCAGGATGAGCAGTTCTTC	many	TRBD2	TRBV7-2	TRBJ2-1
CASSLGISINQETQYF	TGCGCCAGCAGCTTAGGGATTTCAATAAACCAAGAGACCCAGTACTTC	NA	NA	TRBV5-1	TRBJ2-5
CASSSPGLLNEQFF	TGTGCCAGCAGCTCTCCGGGACTTCTGAATGAGCAGTTCTTC	many	NA	TRBV7-2	TRBJ2-1
CSARSSLAGGLGNEQFF	TGCAGTGCTAGATCTTCTCTAGCGGGAGGACTAGGGAATGAGCAGTTCTTC	few	TRBD2	TRBV20-1	TRBJ2-1
CASSHPLGSASGNTIYF	TGTGCCAGCAGCCATCCATTGGGGAGTGCCTCTGGAAACACCATATATTTT	many	NA	TRBV7-6	TRBJ1-3
CASSRAGGPTGELFF	TGTGCCAGCAGCCGAGCGGGAGGACCCACCGGGGAGCTGTTTTTT	NA	TRBD2	TRBV7-3	TRBJ2-2
CASSLALREQYF	TGTGCCAGCAGCTTAGCCTTGCGCGAGCAGTACTTC	many	NA	TRBV7-9	TRBJ2-7
CASSLEGSSNQPQHF	TGTGCCAGCAGTTTAGAGGGATCGAGCAATCAGCCCCAGCATTTT	many	NA	TRBV12-3/TRBV12-4	TRBJ1-5
CASRDRGETQYF	TGTGCCAGCAGGGACAGGGGCGAGACCCAGTACTTC	NA	TRBD1	TRBV2	TRBJ2-5
CASSIKVGGRSTGELFF	TGTGCCAGTAGTATAAAGGTCGGGGGGAGAAGTACCGGGGAGCTGTTTTTT	NA	TRBD2	TRBV19	TRBJ2-2
CASSLGTASEQYF	TGTGCCAGCAGCTTAGGGACTGCCTCCGAGCAGTACTTC	many	NA	TRBV7-2	TRBJ2-7
CASSLLQMNTEAFF	TGTGCCAGCAGTTTACTCCAGATGAACACTGAAGCTTTCTTT	many	NA	TRBV12-3/TRBV12-4	TRBJ1-1
CASSPGLVGSLETQYF	TGTGCCAGCAGCCCGGGACTAGTGGGGTCCTTAGAGACCCAGTACTTC	NA	TRBD2	TRBV9	TRBJ2-5
CAISESGNYGYTF	TGTGCCATCAGTGAGTCGGGCAACTATGGCTACACCTTC	few	NA	TRBV10-3	TRBJ1-2
CASSKPGGSGNTIYF	TGTGCCAGCAGCAAGCCTGGGGGCTCTGGAAACACCATATATTTT	many	NA	TRBV5-4	TRBJ1-3
CASSPFWGQGLREEYRAFF	TGTGCCAGCTCACCATTTTGGGGACAGGGACTGCGAGAGGAGTATCGCGCTTTCTTT	many	TRBD1	TRBV18	TRBJ1-1
CASSFRVSGGDTQYF	TGTGCCAGCAGCTTTCGGGTGTCTGGAGGGGATACGCAGTATTTT	many	NA	TRBV7-2	TRBJ2-3
CASSLAAGTPSGTQYF	TGTGCCAGCAGCTTAGCGGCAGGGACACCCAGTGGGACCCAGTACTTC	few	NA	TRBV7-9	TRBJ2-5
CASSLAGQLTMGYTF	TGTGCCAGCAGCTTGGCGGGACAACTAACTATGGGCTACACCTTC	NA	NA	TRBV5-4	TRBJ1-2
CASKSSWPSGETQYF	TGTGCCAGCAAGTCCTCATGGCCCAGCGGAGAGACCCAGTACTTC	many	NA	TRBV2	TRBJ2-5
CASGQGGSGNTIYF	TGTGCCAGCGGTCAGGGTGGTTCGGGAAACACCATATATTTT	NA	NA	TRBV7-2	TRBJ1-3
CASNRLAGSPDTQYF	TGTGCCAGCAACCGACTAGCTGGTAGCCCAGATACGCAGTATTTT	NA	TRBD2	TRBV12-3/TRBV12-4	TRBJ2-3
CASSAWDRGNEQYF	TGTGCCAGCAGCGCCTGGGACAGGGGGAATGAGCAGTACTTC	many	TRBD1	TRBV7-9	TRBJ2-7
CASSTSGTGVETQYF	TGCGCCAGCAGCACTTCCGGGACAGGTGTGGAGACCCAGTACTTC	many	TRBD1	TRBV5-1	TRBJ2-5
CASSRDSTNEKLFF	TGTGCCAGCAGTCGGGACAGCACTAATGAAAAACTGTTTTTT	NA	TRBD1	TRBV6-5	TRBJ1-4
CASSQGQGATGELFF	TGCGCCAGCAGCCAAGGACAGGGGGCCACCGGGGAGCTGTTTTTT	NA	TRBD1	TRBV5-1	TRBJ2-2
CASSGGQSNLGNQPQHF	TGTGCCAGCAGTGGGGGACAGTCAAATTTAGGCAATCAGCCCCAGCATTTT	few	TRBD1	TRBV2	TRBJ1-5
CASSTRQGGDTQYF	TGTGCCAGCAGCACCAGACAGGGGGGGGATACGCAGTATTTT	many	TRBD1	TRBV7-2	TRBJ2-3
CASSYSNPRDYQPQHF	TGTGCCAGCAGTTACTCGAATCCAAGGGACTATCAGCCCCAGCATTTT	few	NA	TRBV6-2/TRBV6-3	TRBJ1-5
CASSRPGLAVGTSSYNEQFF	TGTGCCAGCAGTCGCCCGGGACTAGCAGTTGGGACTAGCTCCTACAATGAGCAGTTCTTC	many	TRBD2	TRBV28	TRBJ2-1
CASSQTSEKNIQYF	TGTGCCAGCAGCCAAACTAGCGAGAAAAACATTCAGTACTTC	NA	TRBD2	TRBV7-9	TRBJ2-4
CASSRITSTEAFF	TGTGCCAGCAGTCGCATAACCTCGACTGAAGCTTTCTTT	NA	NA	TRBV6-2/TRBV6-3	TRBJ1-1
CASKRPGTYEQYF	TGTGCCAGCAAACGACCCGGGACCTACGAGCAGTACTTC	few	NA	TRBV27	TRBJ2-7
CASSEGLAGGFDTQYF	TGTGCCAGCAGTGAAGGACTAGCGGGAGGATTTGATACGCAGTATTTT	NA	TRBD2	TRBV6-1	TRBJ2-3
CASLPFGGAGAFF	TGTGCCAGCCTCCCGTTCGGGGGGGCGGGGGCTTTCTTT	NA	NA	TRBV2	TRBJ1-1
CASTRGKTSGIQETQYF	TGTGCCAGTACCAGGGGTAAGACTAGCGGTATCCAAGAGACCCAGTACTTC	many	TRBD2	TRBV19	TRBJ2-5
CASSLGAGSPQETQYF	TGTGCCAGCAGCTTAGGGGCGGGGAGTCCCCAAGAGACCCAGTACTTC	many	NA	TRBV11-2	TRBJ2-5
CASSLSGILGDTQYF	TGTGCCAGCAGTTTATCCGGGATTCTAGGGGATACGCAGTATTTT	many	NA	TRBV12-3/TRBV12-4	TRBJ2-3
CASSGVGRAFF	TGTGCCAGCAGTGGGGTCGGTCGTGCTTTCTTT	NA	NA	TRBV12-3/TRBV12-4	TRBJ1-1
CASSLARGSYNEQFF	TGTGCCAGCAGCTTAGCCAGGGGCTCCTACAATGAGCAGTTCTTC	many	NA	TRBV7-2	TRBJ2-1
CATSSPLLSRDRMFQETQYF	TGTGCCACCAGCAGTCCCTTATTGTCCCGGGACCGAATGTTCCAAGAGACCCAGTACTTC	many	NA	TRBV15	TRBJ2-5
CASSEGSGEYGYTF	TGTGCCAGCAGTGAAGGATCAGGGGAGTATGGCTACACCTTC	NA	NA	TRBV6-1	TRBJ1-2
CASSSVNKGYTF	TGTGCCAGTAGTTCCGTAAACAAGGGCTACACCTTC	NA	NA	TRBV19	TRBJ1-2